A single T cell receptor (beta chain) is shown here with its context. Germline values: CDR1 MGHRA, CDR2 YSYEKL. V lost 4 bases and J lost 3; bases outside the gene matches: 8. The CDR3 consists of 16 residues. These data belong to a study of blood T cell repertoires in COVID-19. Study-wide context: PBMCs, B-cell-depleted T cells, or T cells were the source of the cDNA or gDNA that made up the material.

Sequencing was performed with immunoSEQ multiplex PCR; in TCRdb, only in-frame clones are kept and a portion is missing. Of some 15,000 clones in the sample, about 80% were seen once. The genes are TRBV4-1 and TRBJ1-3; 8 nucleotides agree with TRBD1. The receptor's source is a man between 65 and 79 years old with active or convalescent COVID-19. Sequencing input: peripheral blood. The CDR3 here is CASSLVQGAIGNTIYF. The DNA for the CDR3 is TGCGCCAGCAGCCTGGTGCAGGGGGCGATTGGAAACACCATATATTTT.